This T cell receptor beta chain was sequenced for a study of T cell repertoires in ileal Crohn's disease. Profiled with immunoSEQ multiplex PCR; TCRdb holds only in-frame clones, not every one. Among several thousand clones listed, 85% were seen once. Time point of the sample: inflamed ileum from the surgical specimen. This clonotype was obtained from an adult with Crohn's disease. Sequences were obtained from ileal tissue.

CDR3 residues: CASSWQGALNGELFF. CDR3 DNA sequence: TGCGCCAGCAGCTGGCAGGGGGCGCTTAACGGGGAGCTGTTTTTT. The chain carries TRBV5-1 and TRBJ2-2, with TRBD1 identical over 8 bases. The V gene's germline CDR1 is SGHRS and CDR2 YFSETQ. V lost 3 bases and J lost 7; bases outside the gene matches: 8. The CDR3 consists of 15 residues.